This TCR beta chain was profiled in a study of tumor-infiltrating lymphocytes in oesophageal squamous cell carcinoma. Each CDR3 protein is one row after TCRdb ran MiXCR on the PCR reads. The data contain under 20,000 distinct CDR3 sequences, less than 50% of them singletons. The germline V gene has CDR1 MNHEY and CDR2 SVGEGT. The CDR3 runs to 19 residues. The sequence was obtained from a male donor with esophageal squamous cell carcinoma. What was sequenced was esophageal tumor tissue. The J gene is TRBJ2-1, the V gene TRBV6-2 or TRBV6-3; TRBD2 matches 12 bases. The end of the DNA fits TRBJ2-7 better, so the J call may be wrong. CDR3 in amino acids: CASRGRGLAGGSSYNEQYF. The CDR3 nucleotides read TGTGCCAGCAGGGGTCGAGGTCTAGCGGGAGGGAGCTCCTACAATGAGCAGTACTTC.